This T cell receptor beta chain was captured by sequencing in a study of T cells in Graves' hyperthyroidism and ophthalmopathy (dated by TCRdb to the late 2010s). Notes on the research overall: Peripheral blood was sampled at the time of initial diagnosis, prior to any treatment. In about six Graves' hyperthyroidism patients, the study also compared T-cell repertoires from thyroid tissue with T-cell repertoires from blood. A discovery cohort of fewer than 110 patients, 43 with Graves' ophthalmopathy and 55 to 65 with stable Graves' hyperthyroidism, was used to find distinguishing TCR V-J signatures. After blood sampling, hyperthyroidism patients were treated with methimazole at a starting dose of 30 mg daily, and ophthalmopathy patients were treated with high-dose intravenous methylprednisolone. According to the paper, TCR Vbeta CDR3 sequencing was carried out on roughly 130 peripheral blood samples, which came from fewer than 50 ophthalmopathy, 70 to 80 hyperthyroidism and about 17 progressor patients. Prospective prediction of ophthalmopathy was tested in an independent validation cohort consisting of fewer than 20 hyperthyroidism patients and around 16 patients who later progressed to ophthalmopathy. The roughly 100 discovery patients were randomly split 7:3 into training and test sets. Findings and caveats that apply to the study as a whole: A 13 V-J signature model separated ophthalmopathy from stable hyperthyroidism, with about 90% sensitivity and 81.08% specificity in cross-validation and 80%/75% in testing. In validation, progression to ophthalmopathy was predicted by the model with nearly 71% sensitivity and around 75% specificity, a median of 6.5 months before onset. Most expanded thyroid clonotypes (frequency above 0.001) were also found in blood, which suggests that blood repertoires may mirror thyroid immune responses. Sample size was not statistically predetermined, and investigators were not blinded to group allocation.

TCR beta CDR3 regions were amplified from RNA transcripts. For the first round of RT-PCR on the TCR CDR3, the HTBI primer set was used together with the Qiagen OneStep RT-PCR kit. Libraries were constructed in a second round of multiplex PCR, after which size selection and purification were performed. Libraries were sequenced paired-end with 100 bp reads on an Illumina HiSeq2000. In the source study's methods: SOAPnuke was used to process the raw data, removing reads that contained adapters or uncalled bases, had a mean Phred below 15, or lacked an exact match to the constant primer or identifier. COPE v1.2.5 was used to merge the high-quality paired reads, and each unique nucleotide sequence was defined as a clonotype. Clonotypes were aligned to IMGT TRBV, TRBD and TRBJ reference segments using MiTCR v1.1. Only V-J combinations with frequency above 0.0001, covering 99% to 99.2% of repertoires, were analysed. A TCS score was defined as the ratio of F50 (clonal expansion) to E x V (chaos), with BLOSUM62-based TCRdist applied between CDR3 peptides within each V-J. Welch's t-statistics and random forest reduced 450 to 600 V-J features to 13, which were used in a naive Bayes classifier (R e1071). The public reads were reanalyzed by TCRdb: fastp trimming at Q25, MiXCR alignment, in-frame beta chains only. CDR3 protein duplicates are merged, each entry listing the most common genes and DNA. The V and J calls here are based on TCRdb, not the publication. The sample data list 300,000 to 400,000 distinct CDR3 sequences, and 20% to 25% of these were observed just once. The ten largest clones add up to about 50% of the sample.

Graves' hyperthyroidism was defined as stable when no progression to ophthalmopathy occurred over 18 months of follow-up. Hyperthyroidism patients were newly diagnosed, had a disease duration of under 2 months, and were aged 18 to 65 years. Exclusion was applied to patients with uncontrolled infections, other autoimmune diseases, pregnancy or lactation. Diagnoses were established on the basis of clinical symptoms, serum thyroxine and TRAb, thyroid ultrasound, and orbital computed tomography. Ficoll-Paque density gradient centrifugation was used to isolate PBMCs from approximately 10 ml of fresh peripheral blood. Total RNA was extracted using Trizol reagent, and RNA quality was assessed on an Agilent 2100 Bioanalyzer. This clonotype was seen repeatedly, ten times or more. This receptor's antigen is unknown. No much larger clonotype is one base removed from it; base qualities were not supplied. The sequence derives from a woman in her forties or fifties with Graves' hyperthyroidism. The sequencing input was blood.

CDR3 reads: CASSEYQETQYF. The base sequence is TGTGCCAGCAGTGAGTACCAAGAGACCCAGTACTTC. Recombination joined TRBV2 with TRBJ2-5, with the D gene call left open. Including cysteine and phenylalanine, the CDR3 has 12 amino acids. The CDR3 DNA has 36 bases and is translated from base 1. The germline V gene sets CDR1 to SNHLY and CDR2 to FYNNEI. At the junction V is shortened by 3 bases and J by 0 bases, with 2 bases in between.